This T cell receptor (beta chain) is from a study of blood T cells in healthy people across ages (dated by TCRdb to the mid-2010s). Context from the whole study: In model experiments, template switching captured roughly one uniquely barcoded TCR beta cDNA molecule for every two T cells. The study measured age-related changes in TCR beta repertoire diversity using deep sequencing normalized with unique cDNA molecular identifiers. Four age groups were formed from the donors: young (average about 15 years), middle-aged (approximately 40), aged (more than 55) and long-lived (roughly 81). To avoid experimental bias, donors of different ages were spread randomly across the sequencing lanes. The study analyzed two additional independent replicas of 1 million unique cDNA reads from the same blood draw for two donors, one aged 18 to 30 and one aged 80 or older. Study-wide conclusions, independent of this receptor: A strong correlation was found between observed TCR beta diversity and the percentage of naive T cells measured by flow cytometry. As age increased, observed TCR beta diversity per million T cells dropped in a roughly linear way, and a significant reduction was already evident by age roughly 36. Because donor CMV infection status was unknown, age-related changes in expanded clonotypes were potentially confounded. Compared with the aged group, the long-lived group had more naive CD4+ T cells, fewer expanded clones and increased TCR diversity, a pattern suggesting age selection. Total diversity estimates from one million sequenced T cells were considered lower bounds and underestimates. Conclusive comparison of naive and antigen-experienced compartments was prevented by the profiling of bulk unsorted PBMCs.

Deletion took 4 bases off V and 1 base off J, with a span of 16 bases between the germline ends. Sequences SEHNR (CDR1) and FQNEAQ (CDR2) are obtained from the germline V gene (reference sequence). The CDR3, cysteine through phenylalanine, is 16 amino acids long. The entry retains the CDR3 DNA only, 48 bases that are in frame from base 1. Library method: 5' RACE. Reads for this sample came from an Illumina HiSeq 2500. A second roughly 7 to 12 cycle PCR used a sample-barcoded 5' primer and a J-beta primer mix. Each TCR beta cDNA molecule received a unique molecular identifier from a template-switch 5' adaptor carrying 12 random nucleotides. Each sample yielded at least 3 million CDR3-containing paired-end reads. The Mint cDNA synthesis kit, primed by a TRBC-specific oligonucleotide, was used to synthesize first-strand cDNA from all RNA. After uracil-DNA glycosylase treatment, a first 18-cycle PCR used universal primers M1SS and BC2_uni_R on all cDNA. Per the source publication's procedure: Normalization of each sample was performed by random selection of 1 million high-quality reads, each carrying a distinct molecular identifier. Reads sharing molecular identifiers were discarded rather than binned into consensus sequences. CDR3 identification, clonotype clustering and error correction used MiTCR with a Q25 quality threshold and the strictest error-elimination algorithm. A nonparametric unseen species model using Euler transformation provided a lower-bound estimate of total TCR beta diversity. The public reads were quality trimmed at Q25 with fastp and then assembled into clones with MiXCR by TCRdb, keeping productive beta chains. Merged by CDR3 protein, the rows form single entries marked with the most common genes and DNA. TCRdb, not the original authors, processed these V and J calls. This sample has around 1,500,000 distinct CDR3 sequences in its table, and over 25% of those were observed once. The ten largest clones add up to around 7.7% of the sample.

This clonotype was detected many times. The antigen this receptor binds is unknown. One base away there is no much larger clone; base qualities are not given. Systemically healthy Caucasian individuals from Russia, 35 to 50 in total and aged about 6 to 100 years, were included as donors. About 10 milliliters of peripheral blood were collected from each donor into EDTA-treated Vacutainer tubes. Ficoll-Paque density-gradient centrifugation was used to isolate PBMCs, with at least 6.5 million per sample. Trizol reagent was used to extract total RNA from the PBMCs, yielding at least 5 micrograms per sample. For every donor, flow cytometry on a PBMC aliquot measured the percentage of naive CD45RAhigh/CD27high T cells.

Sequenced sample: blood. The sequence came from a woman aged 25 to 45 in good health. Recombination linked TRBV7-9 to TRBJ2-5; the D gene assignment is perhaps TRBD1 or TRBD2, with each matching 5 bases. Read as DNA, the sequence is TGTGCCAGCAGCTCCTCCGGGACGCGGGTCCAAGAGACCCAGTACTTC. The translation is CASSSSGTRVQETQYF.